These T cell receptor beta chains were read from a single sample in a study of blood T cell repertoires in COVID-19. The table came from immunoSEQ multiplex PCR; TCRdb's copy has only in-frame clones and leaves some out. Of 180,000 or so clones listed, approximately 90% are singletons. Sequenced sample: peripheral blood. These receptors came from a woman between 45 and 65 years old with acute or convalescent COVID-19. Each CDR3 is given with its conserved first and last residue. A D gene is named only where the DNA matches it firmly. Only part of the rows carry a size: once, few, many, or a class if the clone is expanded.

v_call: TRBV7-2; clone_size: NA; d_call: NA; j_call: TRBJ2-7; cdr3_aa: CASSLGPGKTYEQYF; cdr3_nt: TGTGCCAGCAGCTTAGGGCCGGGGAAAACCTACGAGCAGTACTTC
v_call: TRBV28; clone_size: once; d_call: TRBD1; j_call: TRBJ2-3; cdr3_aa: CASSFQGTGSTDTQYF; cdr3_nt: TGTGCCAGCAGTTTTCAGGGGACAGGGAGCACAGATACGCAGTATTTT
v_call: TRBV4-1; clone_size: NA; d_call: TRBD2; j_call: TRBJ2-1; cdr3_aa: CASSRGLAAYNEQFF; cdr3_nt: TGCGCCAGCAGCCGGGGACTAGCGGCTTACAATGAGCAGTTCTTC
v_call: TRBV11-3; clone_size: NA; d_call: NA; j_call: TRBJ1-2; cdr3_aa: CASSFGQHNYGYTF; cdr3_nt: TGTGCCAGCAGCTTTGGACAGCATAACTATGGCTACACCTTC
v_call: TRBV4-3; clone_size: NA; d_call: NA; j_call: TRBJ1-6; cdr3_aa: CASSQDGGKNSPLHF; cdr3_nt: TGCGCCAGCAGCCAAGACGGGGGGAAAAATTCACCCCTCCACTTT
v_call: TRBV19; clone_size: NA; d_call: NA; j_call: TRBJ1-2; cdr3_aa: CASSIDLDKGRGYGYTF; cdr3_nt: TGTGCCAGTAGTATAGATCTTGATAAAGGCCGAGGGTATGGCTACACCTTC
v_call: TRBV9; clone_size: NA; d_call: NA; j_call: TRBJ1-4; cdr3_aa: CASSVGGLGEKLFF; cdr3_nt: TGTGCCAGCAGTGTGGGGGGTTTAGGGGAAAAACTGTTTTTT
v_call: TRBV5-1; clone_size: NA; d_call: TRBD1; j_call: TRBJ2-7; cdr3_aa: CASSFSGQPYEQYF; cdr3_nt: TGCGCCAGCAGCTTTTCGGGACAGCCCTACGAGCAGTACTTC
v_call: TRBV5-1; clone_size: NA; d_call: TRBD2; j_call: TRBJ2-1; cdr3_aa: CASSSEWTSGSFYNEQFF; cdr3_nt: TGCGCCAGCAGCTCGGAATGGACTAGCGGGAGTTTCTACAATGAGCAGTTCTTC
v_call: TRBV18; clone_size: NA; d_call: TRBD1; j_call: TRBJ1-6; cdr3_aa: CASSPQGQPNSPLHF; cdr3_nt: TGTGCCAGCTCACCGCAGGGACAGCCAAATTCACCCCTCCACTTT
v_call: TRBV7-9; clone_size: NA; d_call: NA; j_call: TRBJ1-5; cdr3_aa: CASSSTWEESNQPQHF; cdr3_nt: TGTGCCAGCAGCTCCACCTGGGAGGAGAGCAATCAGCCCCAGCATTTT
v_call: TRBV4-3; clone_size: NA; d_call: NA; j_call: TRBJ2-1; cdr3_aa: CASSQGPTVASNEQFF; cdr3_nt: TGCGCCAGCAGCCAAGGTCCGACCGTAGCGTCAAATGAGCAGTTCTTC
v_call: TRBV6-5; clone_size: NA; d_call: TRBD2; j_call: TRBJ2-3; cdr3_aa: CASSRGLAGVDTQYF; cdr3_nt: TGTGCCAGCAGTAGGGGACTAGCGGGAGTCGACACGCAGTATTTT
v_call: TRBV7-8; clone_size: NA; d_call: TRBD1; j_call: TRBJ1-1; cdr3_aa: CASSYGQGIAEAFF; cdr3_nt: TGTGCCAGCAGCTACGGACAGGGTATCGCTGAAGCTTTCTTT
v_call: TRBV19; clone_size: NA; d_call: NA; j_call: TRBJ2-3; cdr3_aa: CASISERSTQYF; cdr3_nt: TGTGCCAGCATCTCTGAACGGAGTACGCAGTATTTT
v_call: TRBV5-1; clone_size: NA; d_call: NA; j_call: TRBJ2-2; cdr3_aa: CASSLAELNTGELFF; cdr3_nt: TGCGCCAGCAGCTTGGCGGAGTTAAACACCGGGGAGCTGTTTTTT
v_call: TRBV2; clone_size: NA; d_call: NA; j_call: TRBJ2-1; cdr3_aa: CATSEWGASSLQFF; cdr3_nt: TGTGCCACCTCGGAGTGGGGAGCTTCATCCCTGCAGTTCTTC
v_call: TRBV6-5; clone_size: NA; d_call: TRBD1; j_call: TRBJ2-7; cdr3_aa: CASYPWTGSYEQYF; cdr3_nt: TGTGCCAGCTATCCCTGGACAGGGTCCTACGAGCAGTACTTC
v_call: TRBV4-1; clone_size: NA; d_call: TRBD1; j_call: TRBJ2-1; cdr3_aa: CASSQLTGGFEQFF; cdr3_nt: TGCGCCAGCAGCCAACTAACAGGGGGCTTTGAGCAGTTCTTC
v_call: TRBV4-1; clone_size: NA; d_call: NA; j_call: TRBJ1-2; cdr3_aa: CASSLDRSAGYGYTF; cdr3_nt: TGCGCCAGCAGCCTAGACAGGTCTGCGGGCTATGGCTACACCTTC
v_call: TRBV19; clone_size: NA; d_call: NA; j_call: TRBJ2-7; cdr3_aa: CASSIEAQRYEQYF; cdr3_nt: TGTGCCAGTAGTATAGAGGCCCAGCGATACGAGCAGTACTTC
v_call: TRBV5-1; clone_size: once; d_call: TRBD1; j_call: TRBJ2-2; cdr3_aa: CASSLTEQGAAGELFF; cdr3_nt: TGCGCCAGCAGCTTGACCGAACAGGGGGCAGCCGGGGAGCTGTTTTTT
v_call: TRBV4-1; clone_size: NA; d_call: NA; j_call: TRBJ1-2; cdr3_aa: CASSPQQGHPHGYTF; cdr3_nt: TGCGCCAGCAGCCCCCAGCAGGGACACCCTCATGGCTACACCTTC
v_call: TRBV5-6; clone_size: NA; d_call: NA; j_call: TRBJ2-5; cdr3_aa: CASSPRHTRQEETQYF; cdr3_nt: TGTGCCAGCAGCCCCCGACATACCCGTCAGGAAGAGACCCAGTACTTC
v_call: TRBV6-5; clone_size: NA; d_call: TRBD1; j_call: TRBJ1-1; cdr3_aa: CASSRKQGRATEAFF; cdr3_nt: TGTGCCAGCAGTCGAAAACAGGGGCGGGCTACTGAAGCTTTCTTT
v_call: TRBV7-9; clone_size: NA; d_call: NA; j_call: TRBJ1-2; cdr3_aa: CASSLVRGANYGYTF; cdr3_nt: TGTGCCAGCAGCTTAGTTCGGGGGGCTAACTATGGCTACACCTTC
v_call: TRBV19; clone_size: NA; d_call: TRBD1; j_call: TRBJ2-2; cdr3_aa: CASSGVTGTTGELFF; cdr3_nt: TGTGCCAGTAGTGGGGTGACAGGGACCACCGGGGAGCTGTTTTTT
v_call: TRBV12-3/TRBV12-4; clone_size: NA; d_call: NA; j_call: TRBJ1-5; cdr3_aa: CASSPTGVQPQHF; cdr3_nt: TGTGCCAGCAGTCCTACGGGGGTGCAGCCCCAGCATTTT
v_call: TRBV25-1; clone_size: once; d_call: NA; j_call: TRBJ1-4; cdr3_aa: CASSEPWGQSRGEKLFF; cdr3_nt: TGTGCCAGCAGTGAACCCTGGGGACAAAGTCGGGGTGAAAAACTGTTTTTT
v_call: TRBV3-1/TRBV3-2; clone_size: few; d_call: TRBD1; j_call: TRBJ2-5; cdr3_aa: CASSRDRVETQYF; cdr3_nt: TGTGCCAGCAGCCGGGACAGGGTGGAGACCCAGTACTTC
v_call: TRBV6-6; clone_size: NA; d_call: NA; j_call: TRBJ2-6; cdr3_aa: CASSLQGGGTSGANVLTF; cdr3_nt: TGTGCCAGCAGTCTCCAAGGGGGAGGGACCTCTGGGGCCAACGTCCTGACTTTC
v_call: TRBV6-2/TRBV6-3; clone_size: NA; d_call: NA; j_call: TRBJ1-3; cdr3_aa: CASSYFRDTPSGNTIYF; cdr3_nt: TGTGCCAGCAGTTACTTTCGGGACACTCCTTCTGGAAACACCATATATTTT
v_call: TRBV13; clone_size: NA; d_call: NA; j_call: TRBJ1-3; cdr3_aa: CASSSDRNGGGNTIYF; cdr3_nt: TGTGCCAGCAGCTCGGACAGAAATGGAGGTGGAAACACCATATATTTT
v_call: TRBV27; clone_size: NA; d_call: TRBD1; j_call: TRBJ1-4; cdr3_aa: CASSLRGTGETNEKLFF; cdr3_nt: TGTGCCAGCAGTTTACGGGGGACAGGGGAAACTAATGAAAAACTGTTTTTT
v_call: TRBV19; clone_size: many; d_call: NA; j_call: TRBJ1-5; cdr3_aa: CASSMPSWQTGQPQHF; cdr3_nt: TGTGCCAGTAGTATGCCCTCATGGCAGACGGGGCAGCCCCAGCATTTT
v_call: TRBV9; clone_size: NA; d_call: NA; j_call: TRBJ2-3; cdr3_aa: CASSVGLQPTDTQYF; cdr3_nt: TGTGCCAGCAGCGTAGGACTCCAACCCACAGATACGCAGTATTTT
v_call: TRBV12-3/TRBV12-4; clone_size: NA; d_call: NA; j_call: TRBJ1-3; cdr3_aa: CASRSGAGNTIYF; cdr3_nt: TGTGCCAGCAGATCCGGGGCTGGAAACACCATATATTTT
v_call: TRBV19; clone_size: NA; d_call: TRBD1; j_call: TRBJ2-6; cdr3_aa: CASSVATGPGANVLTF; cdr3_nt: TGTGCCAGTAGTGTGGCGACAGGGCCAGGGGCCAACGTCCTGACTTTC
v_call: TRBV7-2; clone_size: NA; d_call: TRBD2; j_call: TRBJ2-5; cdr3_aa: CASSLALAGVQETQYF; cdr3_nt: TGTGCCAGCAGCTTAGCGCTAGCGGGAGTCCAAGAGACCCAGTACTTC
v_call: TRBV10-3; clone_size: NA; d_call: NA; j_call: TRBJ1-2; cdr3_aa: CAISPDIYGYTF; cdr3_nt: TGTGCCATCAGCCCTGACATCTATGGCTACACCTTC
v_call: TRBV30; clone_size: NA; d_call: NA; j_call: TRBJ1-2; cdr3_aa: CAWSSSAGGYTF; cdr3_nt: TGTGCCTGGAGTTCGTCAGCGGGTGGCTACACCTTC
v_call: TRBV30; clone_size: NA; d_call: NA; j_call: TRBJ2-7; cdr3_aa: CAWSSTNSRYF; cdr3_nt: TGTGCCTGGAGCTCAACCAACAGCCGGTACTTC
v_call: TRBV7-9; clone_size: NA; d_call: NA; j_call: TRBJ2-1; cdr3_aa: CASSLDRNEQFF; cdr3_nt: TGTGCCAGCAGCTTAGATCGGAATGAGCAGTTCTTC
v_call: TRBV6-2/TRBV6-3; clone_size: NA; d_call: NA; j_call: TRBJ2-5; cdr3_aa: CASSYPHSAQYF; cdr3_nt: TGTGCCAGCAGTTACCCCCACAGTGCCCAGTACTTC
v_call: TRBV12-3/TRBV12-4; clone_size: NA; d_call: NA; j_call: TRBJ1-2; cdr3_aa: CASSSVQNYGYTF; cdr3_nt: TGTGCCAGCAGTTCGGTACAGAACTATGGCTACACCTTC
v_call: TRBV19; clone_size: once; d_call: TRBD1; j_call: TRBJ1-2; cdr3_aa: CASSDFGTGDGYTF; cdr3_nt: TGTGCCAGTAGTGACTTCGGGACAGGTGATGGCTACACCTTC
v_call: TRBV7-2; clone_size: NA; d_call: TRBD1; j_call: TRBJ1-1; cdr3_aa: CASSFGQGSTEAFF; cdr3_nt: TGTGCCAGCAGCTTCGGACAGGGTTCCACTGAAGCTTTCTTT
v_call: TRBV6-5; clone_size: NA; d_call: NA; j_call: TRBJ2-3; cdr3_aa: CASRFRTPSTDTQYF; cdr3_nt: TGTGCCAGCAGATTTAGGACACCTAGCACAGATACGCAGTATTTT
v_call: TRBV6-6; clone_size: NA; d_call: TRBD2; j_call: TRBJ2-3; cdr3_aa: CASSSGLGGTDTQYF; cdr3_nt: TGTGCCAGCAGTTCCGGACTAGGGGGCACAGATACGCAGTATTTT
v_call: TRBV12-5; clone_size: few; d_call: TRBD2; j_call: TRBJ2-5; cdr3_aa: CASGLVTSGGEETQYF; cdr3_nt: TGTGCTAGTGGTTTGGTAACTAGCGGGGGGGAAGAGACCCAGTACTTC